Listed below are T cell receptor beta chains from one sample, sequenced in a study of cytomegalovirus exposure and HLA in healthy donors. Repertoires were generated with immunoSEQ multiplex PCR, while TCRdb's copy carries only in-frame clones and drops some. The repertoire holds some 120,000 clones, with approximately 90% as singletons. Specimen: PBMCs. The receptors come from a young woman in good health and CMV-seronegative. The CDR3 runs from the conserved cysteine through the conserved F or W. The D gene is left open where the match is weak. The listing skips clone size in some rows; elsewhere it reads once, few, many or a size class.

size	V	length	D	J	DNA	CDR3
.	TRBV4-1	13	.	TRBJ1-1	TGCGCCAGCAGCCAAGCTACCAACAGTGAAGCTTTCTTT	CASSQATNSEAFF
.	TRBV28	14	.	TRBJ1-1	TGTGCCAGCAGTTTTCCCGAGGAATACACTGAAGCTTTCTTT	CASSFPEEYTEAFF
.	TRBV5-1	14	.	TRBJ1-5	TGCGCCAGCAGCCCAGGGACTTCAAATCAGCCCCAGCATTTT	CASSPGTSNQPQHF
.	TRBV5-1	13	TRBD2	TRBJ2-5	TGCGCCAGCAGCTTGGCGGGGGGGGAGACCCAGTACTTC	CASSLAGGETQYF
.	TRBV2	14	.	TRBJ2-2	TGTGCCAGCAGTGAGAGACAGATCACCGGGGAGCTGTTTTTT	CASSERQITGELFF
.	TRBV19	15	TRBD1	TRBJ2-3	TGTGCCAGTAGTATGACACGGACAGGGACAGATACGCAGTATTTT	CASSMTRTGTDTQYF
.	TRBV7-9	13	TRBD1	TRBJ2-7	TGTGCCAGCAGCCTGGACAGGGGCAACGAGCAGTACTTC	CASSLDRGNEQYF
.	TRBV7-2	14	.	TRBJ1-1	TGTGCCAGCAGCTTAGCGGGAGGGTGGAATGGTGCTTTCTTT	CASSLAGGWNGAFF
.	TRBV27	13	.	TRBJ2-1	TGTGCCAGCAGTTTGGACTCATACAATGAGCAGTTCTTC	CASSLDSYNEQFF
few	TRBV27	10	.	TRBJ2-7	TGTGCCAGCGGCCATGATGAGCAGTACTTC	CASGHDEQYF
.	TRBV19	14	.	TRBJ1-5	TGTGCCAGTAGTATCGGGGGTTGGGATCAGCCCCAGCATTTT	CASSIGGWDQPQHF
once	TRBV5-1	13	.	TRBJ1-1	TGCGCCAGCAGCTTAGGACGGGGCACTGAAGCTTTCTTT	CASSLGRGTEAFF
.	TRBV5-1	14	.	TRBJ1-5	TGCGCCAGCAGCCCGACAGGCAACAATCAGCCCCAGCATTTT	CASSPTGNNQPQHF
.	TRBV5-4	13	.	TRBJ2-7	TGTGCCAGCAGTCTAGACGGCGTCTACGAGCAGTACTTC	CASSLDGVYEQYF
.	TRBV27	15	TRBD1	TRBJ2-3	TGTGCCAGCAGACCCGACAGGGTAAGGACAGATACGCAGTATTTT	CASRPDRVRTDTQYF
.	TRBV18	15	.	TRBJ1-2	TGTGCCAGCTCACCACTAACACAGGGTACCTATGGCTACACCTTC	CASSPLTQGTYGYTF
.	TRBV19	18	.	TRBJ2-7	TGTGCCAGTAGTATAGTGGGAGCGAGCAGACCCAACCCCGACGAGCAGTACTTC	CASSIVGASRPNPDEQYF
.	TRBV9	14	.	TRBJ1-5	TGTGCCAGCAGCGTAGGACAGGTCAATCAGCCCCAGCATTTT	CASSVGQVNQPQHF
once	TRBV25-1	14	TRBD1	TRBJ2-7	TGTGCCAGCACACCGGGACAGGGGACTTACGAGCAGTACTTC	CASTPGQGTYEQYF
once	TRBV4-1	16	TRBD1	TRBJ1-4	TGCGCCAGCAGCCAAGATCCGGGGACAGGGAATGAAAAACTGTTTTTT	CASSQDPGTGNEKLFF
.	TRBV11-2	14	TRBD1	TRBJ1-4	TGTGCCAGCAGCCTGAACAGGGGTAATGAAAAACTGTTTTTT	CASSLNRGNEKLFF
.	TRBV9	15	TRBD2	TRBJ2-1	TGTGCCAGCAGCGTGGCTAGCGGGAGAGTTGATGAGCAGTTCTTC	CASSVASGRVDEQFF
.	TRBV13	15	TRBD1	TRBJ2-3	TGTGCCAGCAGCCCGACAGGGTTAACCCCAGATACGCAGTATTTT	CASSPTGLTPDTQYF
.	TRBV4-1	17	TRBD1	TRBJ1-2	TGCGCCAGCAGCCAAGGTCCCGGGGACAGCTTTTTCTATGGCTACACCTTC	CASSQGPGDSFFYGYTF
.	TRBV7-9	15	TRBD1	TRBJ2-7	TGTGCCAGCACCCAGGGGGCAGGGGGCTCTTACGAGCAGTACTTC	CASTQGAGGSYEQYF
.	TRBV2	14	TRBD2	TRBJ2-1	TGTGCCAGCAGTGCGTGGCGGGAGGGGAATGAGCAGTTCTTC	CASSAWREGNEQFF